A single sample gave rise to the 24 T cell receptor beta chains below, sequenced in a study of T cell changes during pregnancy in multiple sclerosis. The repertoire was sequenced with immunoSEQ multiplex PCR; TCRdb's copy has only in-frame clones and lacks some. Counted here are 33,000 or so clones, about 88% occurring once; the ten biggest clones make up around 6.8%. Specimen: CD8+ T cells from peripheral blood mononuclear cells, collected in the second trimester of pregnancy. These receptors came from a female donor with multiple sclerosis, enrolled in a pregnancy study.

The chain joins TRBV10-3 to TRBJ2-1; maybe TRBD2 (5 bases). The CDR3 has 13 residues. V shed 3 bases and J shed 5 bases, with 8 bases lying between them. CDR1 and CDR2 from the germline V gene are ENHRY and SYGVKD. The CDR3 here is CAISEKRDNEQFF. Here the CDR3 DNA reads TGTGCCATCAGTGAAAAGAGGGACAATGAGCAGTTCTTC.

The rearrangement uses TRBV2 and TRBJ1-3; 11 bases are shared with TRBD1. The CDR3 runs to 16 residues. Per germline, CDR1 SNHLY and CDR2 FYNNEI. V was clipped by 5 bases and J by 7 bases; unmatched bases: 10. This chain's CDR3 is CASSRDRGKMWNTIYF. CDR3 bases: TGTGCCAGCAGTCGGGACAGGGGGAAGATGTGGAACACCATATATTTT.

The chain couples TRBV5-1 to TRBJ2-3, with D possibly being TRBD1 (5 bases). V shed 2 bases and J shed 2 bases, with 9 bases lying between them. The germline V gene has CDR1 SGHRS and CDR2 YFSETQ. The CDR3 length is 14 residues. Written as DNA, the CDR3 is TGCGCCAGCAGCTTCACAGGCGTCACAGATACGCAGTATTTT. Translating it yields CASSFTGVTDTQYF. Supplemented by reference TRBV5-1 and TRBJ2-3, the full variable domain reads KAGVTQTPRYLIKTRGQQVTLSCSPISGHRSVSWYQQTPGQGLQFLFEYFSETQRNKGNFPGRFSGRQFSNSRSEMNVSTLELGDSALYLCASSFTGVTDTQYFGPGTRLTVL.

The genes are TRBV28 and TRBJ2-1, with 10 nucleotides matching TRBD2. J was trimmed by 4 bases and V by 4 bases; bases with no gene match: 10. Looked up from germline, CDR1 is MDHEN and CDR2 is SYDVKM. This CDR3 has 17 residues. The CDR3 DNA reads TGTGCCAGCAGTTCCAATGCCCTAGCGGGAGTTTACAATGAGCAGTTCTTC. This encodes CASSSNALAGVYNEQFF.

The rearrangement joins TRBV10-3 to TRBJ2-7; 8 bases agree with TRBD2. V lost 2 bases, J lost 3 bases, and 3 bases stayed unmatched. Germline CDR1 is ENHRY and CDR2 is SYGVKD. The CDR3 is 14 residues long. The CDR3 sequence: CAISESSGVYEQYF. In DNA, the CDR3 is TGTGCCATCAGTGAGAGTAGCGGGGTCTACGAGCAGTACTTC.

This chain links TRBV9 with TRBJ1-3; TRBD1 is a possible D gene (5 bases). V lost 2 bases and J 0 bases, leaving 9 bases between the germline ends. The CDR3 runs 15 residues. The germline V gene encodes CDR1 SGDLS and CDR2 YYNGEE. CDR3 in amino acids: CASSVGGASGNTIYF. Here the CDR3 DNA reads TGTGCCAGCAGCGTGGGGGGTGCCTCTGGAAACACCATATATTTT. Full variable domain (outside the CDR3, taken from reference TRBV9 and TRBJ1-3): DSGVTQTPKHLITATGQRVTLRCSPRSGDLSVYWYQQSLDQGLQFLIQYYNGEERAKGNILERFSAQQFPDLHSELNLSSLELGDSALYFCASSVGGASGNTIYFGEGSWLTVV.

This sequence joins TRBV25-1 and TRBJ1-5; no reliable D call. V was clipped by 4 bases and J by 5 bases, with 6 bases between them. The CDR3 runs to 12 residues. CDR1 is MGHDK and CDR2 is SYGVNS in the germline V gene. CDR3 sequence: CASSGHDQPQHF. CDR3 nucleotides: TGTGCCAGCAGTGGTCATGATCAGCCCCAGCATTTT.

The chain uses TRBV6-5 and TRBJ2-1; D might be TRBD2 (6 bases). From germline, CDR1 is MNHEY and CDR2 SVGAGI. This CDR3 spans 16 amino acids. V lost 0 bases and J lost 0, with 9 bases in between. The DNA for the CDR3 is TGTGCCAGCAGTTACTCGGGACTCAGCTCCTACAATGAGCAGTTCTTC. Translating gives CASSYSGLSSYNEQFF.

This chain uses TRBV7-9 with TRBJ2-5; TRBD1 is a possible D gene (6 bases). Germline lookup yields CDR1 SEHNR and CDR2 FQNEAQ (reference sequence). The CDR3 is 15 residues long. Trimming stripped 3 bases from V and 2 bases from J, with 13 bases between. The CDR3 nucleotides are TGTGCCAGCAGCTTGCCCGACAGGATTCAAGAGACCCAGTACTTC. Protein product: CASSLPDRIQETQYF.

V gene TRBV4-3 combines with J gene TRBJ2-6, with D hard to call. In germline, CDR1 is LGHNA, CDR2 YSLEER. This CDR3 comprises 16 residues. V shed 0 bases and J shed 0 bases, with 6 bases lying between them. In nucleotides, the CDR3 is TGCGCCAGCAGCCAAGATCGAGGCTCTGGGGCCAACGTCCTGACTTTC. It is translated as CASSQDRGSGANVLTF.

The chain has TRBV19 and TRBJ2-3; no clear D gene. This CDR3 is 12 amino acids long. Germline CDR1 LNHDA, CDR2 SQIVND (reference sequence). V lost 1 base, J lost 10 bases, and 9 bases lay in between. CDR3: CASSIGAVPQYF. In DNA form, the CDR3 reads TGTGCCAGTAGTATAGGGGCAGTCCCGCAGTATTTT. Supplemented by reference TRBV19 and TRBJ2-3, the full variable domain reads DGGITQSPKYLFRKEGQNVTLSCEQNLNHDAMYWYRQDPGQGLRLIYYSQIVNDFQKGDIAEGYSVSREKKESFPLTVTSAQKNPTAFYLCASSIGAVPQYFGPGTRLTVL.

The count of this clone is one. The CDR3 loop reads CSVDPGYSSTDTQYF. In DNA form, the CDR3 reads TGCAGCGTTGATCCAGGCTACTCTAGCACAGATACGCAGTATTTT. The rearrangement links TRBV29-1 to TRBJ2-3; D gene ambiguous. Germline loops: CDR1 SQVTM, CDR2 ANQGSEA. There are 15 residues in the CDR3. V lost 3 bases and J 0 bases, leaving 13 bases between the germline ends.

This chain links TRBV7-2 with TRBJ2-1; D might be TRBD2 (6 bases). Germline-derived CDR1 and CDR2 are SGHTA and FQGNSA. The CDR3 has 13 residues. V dropped 3 bases and J dropped 5 bases, with 8 bases sitting between them. The DNA of the CDR3 is TGTGCCAGCAGCTTCGGCGGGGACAATGAGCAGTTCTTC. It translates to CASSFGGDNEQFF.

Only one count was recorded for this clone. The J gene is TRBJ1-4, the V gene TRBV5-1, with a possible D match to TRBD1 (5 bases). Germline V gene sequence: CDR1 SGHRS, CDR2 YFSETQ. With 0 bases removed from V and 3 bases from J, the gap between germline ends came to 9 bases. The CDR3 sequence is 15 residues long. CDR3 protein: CASSLEGNPNEKLFF. For the CDR3, the DNA is TGCGCCAGCAGCTTGGAGGGGAACCCTAATGAAAAACTGTTTTTT.

The gene calls are TRBV7-9 and TRBJ1-1; the D gene is possibly TRBD1 (5 bases). The CDR3 runs to 14 residues. The V gene's germline CDR1 is SEHNR and CDR2 FQNEAQ (reference sequence). V was shortened by 6 bases and J by 5 bases, with 16 bases between the two germline ends. The chain's CDR3 is CASSLGGGRTEAFF. The CDR3 region has the DNA TGTGCCAGCAGTCTTGGGGGGGGAAGGACTGAAGCTTTCTTT.

V usage is TRBV6-5 and J usage is TRBJ1-2; 8 bases map to TRBD1. Losses at the gene ends were 6 bases for V and 3 bases for J; bases not matched to a gene: 3. The CDR3 runs 13 residues. Germline values: CDR1 MNHEY, CDR2 SVGAGI. The CDR3 sequence: CASRPGGDYGYTF. CDR3 DNA sequence: TGTGCCAGCAGGCCAGGGGGCGACTATGGCTACACCTTC.

This clone came up once. This chain joins TRBV6-4 and TRBJ2-2; D call uncertain. CDR1 and CDR2 (germline): MRHNA, SNTAGT. The length of the CDR3 is 13 residues. Trimming took off 2 bases at V and 5 bases at J, with 6 bases between the two ends. This chain's CDR3 is CASSDKLTGELFF. CDR3 nucleotide sequence: TGTGCCAGCAGTGACAAGCTAACCGGGGAGCTGTTTTTT.

V is TRBV4-2 and J is TRBJ2-7; 7 positions match TRBD1. J gave up 6 bases and V 1 base, and 9 bases lay outside the gene matches. Germline CDR1 and CDR2: LGHNA and YNFKEQ. This CDR3 comprises 15 residues. CDR3 nucleotide sequence: TGTGCCAGCAGCCAAGCCGGGACAGAGATTTTCGAGCAGTACTTC. Its translation: CASSQAGTEIFEQYF.

The J gene is TRBJ1-2, the V gene TRBV27, with 9 bases matching TRBD1. Per germline, CDR1 MNHEY and CDR2 SMNVEV (reference sequence). V was pared by 5 bases and J by 8 bases, with 3 bases of the junction left unmatched. The CDR3 has 12 residues. The CDR3 DNA sequence: TGTGCCAGCAGTACAGGGGGCAGGGGCTACACCTTC. This translates into CASSTGGRGYTF.

The rearrangement uses TRBV4-3 and TRBJ2-7, with TRBD2 identical over 8 bases. Germline CDR1 reads LGHNA; CDR2 reads YSLEER. V was clipped by 0 bases and J by 0 bases; unmatched bases: 4. The CDR3 covers 16 residues. DNA for the CDR3: TGCGCCAGCAGCCAAGACGGGACTAGGAGCTCCTACGAGCAGTACTTC. This encodes CASSQDGTRSSYEQYF.

This clone occurred once. This rearrangement joins TRBV7-6 to TRBJ2-1, with D tentatively TRBD1 (6 bases). The CDR3 has 19 residues. Germline V gene lookup returns CDR1 SGHVS and CDR2 FNYEAQ. Trimming shortened V by 1 base and J by 0 bases, and 19 bases separated the two germline ends. This CDR3 reads CASSLGGQDPSSSYNEQFF. For the CDR3, the DNA is TGTGCCAGCAGCTTAGGGGGGCAGGATCCTAGTAGCTCCTACAATGAGCAGTTCTTC.

V and J are TRBV4-1 and TRBJ2-2; D is possibly TRBD2 (5 bases). Germline CDR1 reads MGHRA; CDR2 reads YSYEKL. The CDR3 is 18 amino acids. Trimming shortened V by 0 bases and J by 5 bases, and 19 bases separated the two germline ends. This chain's CDR3 is CASSQDSVDYLITGELFF. For the CDR3, the DNA is TGCGCCAGCAGCCAAGATTCGGTCGACTACCTGATAACCGGGGAGCTGTTTTTT.

The chain has TRBV2 and TRBJ2-7, with 9 bases aligning to TRBD1. The CDR3 length is 15 residues. Germline CDR1 reads SNHLY; CDR2 reads FYNNEI. V was clipped by 4 bases and J by 6 bases; unmatched bases: 10. The CDR3 bases are TGTGCCAGCAGTGCACAGGGACAGGGTCCTATCGAGCAGTACTTC. Translation: CASSAQGQGPIEQYF.

The V gene is TRBV20-1, the J gene TRBJ2-1; no definite D call. The CDR3 is 11 residues long. The V gene lost 4 bases and the J gene lost 4 bases, with 5 bases spanning the gap. The V gene's germline CDR1 is DFQATT and CDR2 SNEGSKA (reference sequence). CDR3 residues: CSAKQYNEQFF. As DNA, the CDR3 is TGCAGTGCTAAACAATACAATGAGCAGTTCTTC.